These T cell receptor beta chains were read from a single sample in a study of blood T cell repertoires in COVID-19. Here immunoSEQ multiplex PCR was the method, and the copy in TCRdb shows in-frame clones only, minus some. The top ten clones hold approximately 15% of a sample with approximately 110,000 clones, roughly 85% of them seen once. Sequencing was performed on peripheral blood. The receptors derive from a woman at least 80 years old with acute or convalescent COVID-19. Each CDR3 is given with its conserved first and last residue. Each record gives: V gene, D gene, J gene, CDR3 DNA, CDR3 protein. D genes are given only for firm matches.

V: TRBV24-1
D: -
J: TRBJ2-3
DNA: TGTGCCACCAGCCCCGGACAGAAAGGCACAGATACGCAGTATTTT
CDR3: CATSPGQKGTDTQYF

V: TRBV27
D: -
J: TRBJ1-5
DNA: TGTGCCAGCAGTCCCTGGGACTCTCTAGGGGATCAGCCCCAGCATTTT
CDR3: CASSPWDSLGDQPQHF

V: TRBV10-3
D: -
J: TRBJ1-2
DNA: TGTGCCCCCAGGGGCGGGGGGGAGATTAACTATGGCTACACCTTC
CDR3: CAPRGGGEINYGYTF

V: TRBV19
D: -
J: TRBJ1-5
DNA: TGTGCCAGTAGTATCGAGCGATATCAGCCCCAGCATTTT
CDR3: CASSIERYQPQHF

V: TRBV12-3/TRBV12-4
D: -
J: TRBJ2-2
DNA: TGTGCCAGCAGTTTTTCGGCCGGGGAGCTGTTTTTT
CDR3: CASSFSAGELFF

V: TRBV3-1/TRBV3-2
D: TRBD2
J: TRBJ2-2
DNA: TGTGCCAGCAGACCCGGGACTATGACCGGGGAGCTGTTTTTT
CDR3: CASRPGTMTGELFF

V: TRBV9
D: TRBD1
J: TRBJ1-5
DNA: TGTGCCAGCAGCGTAGGAGAGGGGACAGATAATCAGCCCCAGCATTTT
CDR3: CASSVGEGTDNQPQHF

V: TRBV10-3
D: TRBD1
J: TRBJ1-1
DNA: TGTGCCATCAGTCAAAGGATTCCGGGACAGGGAGCTGAAGCTTTCTTT
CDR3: CAISQRIPGQGAEAFF

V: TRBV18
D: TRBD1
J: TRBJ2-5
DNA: TGTGCCAGCTCACCTCCGGGACAGGGGGCAAAGACCCAGTACTTC
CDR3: CASSPPGQGAKTQYF

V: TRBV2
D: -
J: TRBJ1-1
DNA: TGTGCCACGAGCACGCAGGGGAACACTGAAGCTTTCTTT
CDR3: CATSTQGNTEAFF

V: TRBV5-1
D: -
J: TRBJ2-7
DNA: TGCGCCAGCAGCTTGGCTGGGGGGACCTACGAGCAGTACTTC
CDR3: CASSLAGGTYEQYF

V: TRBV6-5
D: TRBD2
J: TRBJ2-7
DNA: TGTGCCACAACGGGACTAGCGGGTCTCGAGCAGTACTTC
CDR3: CATTGLAGLEQYF

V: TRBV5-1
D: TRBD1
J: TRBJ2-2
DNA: TGCGCCAGCAGCTTGGGGGGACAGGGCACCGGGGAGCTGTTTTTT
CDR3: CASSLGGQGTGELFF

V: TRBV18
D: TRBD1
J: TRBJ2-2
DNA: TGTGCCAGCTCCCCCTCGACAGGGGGAACCGGGGAGCTGTTTTTT
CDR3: CASSPSTGGTGELFF

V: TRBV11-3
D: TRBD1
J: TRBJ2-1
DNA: TGTGCCAGCAGCTTTCAGGGGACAGGGAGAGGTGACAATGAGCAGTTCTTC
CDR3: CASSFQGTGRGDNEQFF

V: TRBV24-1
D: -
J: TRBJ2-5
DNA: TGTGCCACCAGTGATTCCCCTCGCCAGGGGCGGGAGACCCAGTACTTC
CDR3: CATSDSPRQGRETQYF

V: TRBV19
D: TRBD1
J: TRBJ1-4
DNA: TGTGCCAGTAGCTCGGCCCATACAGGGGAAGAGGGAACTAATGAAAAACTGTTTTTT
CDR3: CASSSAHTGEEGTNEKLFF

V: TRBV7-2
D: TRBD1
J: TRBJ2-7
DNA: TGTGCCAGCAGCTTAGACAGGGGGCCATACGAGCAGTACTTC
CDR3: CASSLDRGPYEQYF

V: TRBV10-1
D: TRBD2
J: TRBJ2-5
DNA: TGCGCCAGCAGCACCAGCGGGAGCGGAGAGACCCAGTACTTC
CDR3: CASSTSGSGETQYF

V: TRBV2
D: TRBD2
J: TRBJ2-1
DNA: TGTGCCAGCAGTCTCCCCCTAGCGGGAGGGGGCAATGAGCAGTTCTTC
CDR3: CASSLPLAGGGNEQFF

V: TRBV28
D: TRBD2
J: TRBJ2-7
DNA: TGTGCCAGCAGCTACGGGACTAGCGGGAGAGGAAAGTACTTC
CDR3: CASSYGTSGRGKYF

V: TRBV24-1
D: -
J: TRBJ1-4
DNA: TGTGCCACCAGTGGTGGAGCAGATTCAACTAATGAAAAACTGTTTTTT
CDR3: CATSGGADSTNEKLFF